The sequence of this T cell receptor beta chain was determined in a study of T-cell reconstitution after alpha-beta-depleted transplantation in children. Germline lookup yields CDR1 ENHRY and CDR2 SYGVKD. The CDR3 consists of 13 residues. V lost 10 bases and J lost 2; bases outside the gene matches: 3. Unique molecular identifiers were used in preparing the TCRbeta library. TCRdb called the PCR reads again in MiXCR, with one record for every CDR3 protein. In the table there are approximately 9,400 distinct CDR3 sequences, 15% to 20% of which are singletons. This sequence was found in a girl under three years old who had a stem cell transplant for combined immunodeficiency, so the T cells may come from the graft donor. The genes are TRBV10-3 and TRBJ2-7, with 12 nucleotides matching TRBD1. The material sequenced was PBMCs, mostly from graft donor cells, taken 60 days after TCRalphabeta/CD19-depleted stem cell transplant. The CDR3 DNA reads TGTGCCACCCGGGACAGGGGGCCCTACGAGCAGTACTTC. It yields the protein CATRDRGPYEQYF.